Following are 7 T cell receptor beta chains from one sample sequenced in a study of beta chain features in type 1 diabetes. All of the isolated RNA was reverse transcribed, so expressed TCRB transcripts were sequenced. Sequenced by immunoSEQ multiplex PCR; TCRdb stores in-frame clones only, minus some. The sample gives 350,000 to 450,000 clones, roughly 14% of which show up once; roughly 0.04% is in the top ten. Sequenced: naive CD4+ T cells from blood. The receptors come from a man aged 25 to 45 in good health.

V is TRBV7-6 and J is TRBJ2-7; D may be TRBD1 (5 bases). V was shortened by 2 bases and J by 0 bases, with 8 bases between the two germline ends. The length of the CDR3 is 14 residues. Germline V gene data show CDR1 as SGHVS and CDR2 as FNYEAQ. CDR3: CASSLKGFSYEQYF. The DNA of the CDR3 is TGTGCCAGCAGCTTAAAGGGGTTCTCCTACGAGCAGTACTTC.

This clone was seen only a few times. V usage is TRBV5-6 and J usage is TRBJ2-3; D unresolved. V lost 4 bases to trimming and J lost 6 bases, with 6 bases between them. Germline V CDR1 and CDR2: SGHDT, YYEEEE. The CDR3 covers 11 residues. The CDR3 DNA reads TGTGCCAGCAGCATGACGGATACGCAGTATTTT. Protein: CASSMTDTQYF.

This clone has only a few counts. This chain connects TRBV29-1 to TRBJ2-5, with D unresolved. The germline V and J ends were trimmed by 4 bases and 5 bases, with 11 bases remaining between them. This CDR3 has 12 residues. Germline CDR1 is SQVTM and CDR2 is ANQGSEA. This CDR3 reads CSVGVGGETQYF. CDR3 DNA: TGCAGCGTTGGGGTTGGCGGTGAGACCCAGTACTTC.

There are a few counts of this clone. This chain connects TRBV4-1 to TRBJ2-7, with 12 bases aligning to TRBD1. This CDR3 has 15 amino acids. The V and J ends lost 2 bases and 7 bases, in that order; junction bases with no gene match: 6. Germline V gene sequence: CDR1 MGHRA, CDR2 YSYEKL. CDR3 residues: CASSQPGQGAGEQYF. The CDR3 bases are TGCGCCAGCAGCCAACCGGGACAGGGGGCTGGGGAGCAGTACTTC.

In its sample, this clone was seen a few times. CDR3 residues: CSVARRGTGELFF. The CDR3 DNA follows: TGCAGCGTTGCGCGAAGGGGCACCGGGGAGCTGTTTTTT. The chain uses TRBV29-1 and TRBJ2-2; a weak D match, TRBD1 (5 bases). V was pared by 4 bases and J by 4 bases, with 10 bases between. The CDR3 covers 13 residues. Germline CDR1 SQVTM, CDR2 ANQGSEA.

The table lists this clone with a few counts. V is TRBV29-1 and J is TRBJ2-3; D is perhaps TRBD2 (6 bases). Germline V lookup: CDR1 SQVTM, CDR2 ANQGSEA. V lost 3 bases, J lost 3 bases, and 16 bases lay in between. The CDR3 covers 15 residues. The CDR3 DNA sequence: TGCAGCGTTGATAGCGGTAGGAGGGTAACAGATACGCAGTATTTT. Translated, it gives CSVDSGRRVTDTQYF.

This clone was detected once. V is TRBV7-9 and J is TRBJ1-2, with 7 bases fitting TRBD1. The CDR3 loop spans 12 amino acids. Germline V gene sequence: CDR1 SEHNR, CDR2 FQNEAQ (reference sequence). V shed 6 bases, J shed 8 bases, and the junction held 6 bases outside the gene matches. DNA for the CDR3: TGTGCCAGCAGAACAGGGGCCGGAGGCTACACCTTC. Protein product: CASRTGAGGYTF.